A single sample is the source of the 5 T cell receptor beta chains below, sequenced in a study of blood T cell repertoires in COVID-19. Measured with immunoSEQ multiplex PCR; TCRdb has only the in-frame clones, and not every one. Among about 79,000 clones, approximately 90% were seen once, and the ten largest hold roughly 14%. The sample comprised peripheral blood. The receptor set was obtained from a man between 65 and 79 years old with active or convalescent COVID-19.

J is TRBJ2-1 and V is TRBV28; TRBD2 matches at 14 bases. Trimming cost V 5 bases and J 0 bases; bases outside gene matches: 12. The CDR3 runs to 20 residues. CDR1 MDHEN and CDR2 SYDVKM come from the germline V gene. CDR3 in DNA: TGTGCCAGCAGTCCTCTTCCGGGACTAGCGGGAGAAGGCTCCTACAATGAGCAGTTCTTC. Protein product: CASSPLPGLAGEGSYNEQFF. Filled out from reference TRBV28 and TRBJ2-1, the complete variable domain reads DVKVTQSSRYLVKRTGEKVFLECVQDMDHENMFWYRQDPGLGLRLIYFSYDVKMKEKGDIPEGYSVSREKKERFSLILESASTNQTSMYLCASSPLPGLAGEGSYNEQFFGPGTRLTVL.

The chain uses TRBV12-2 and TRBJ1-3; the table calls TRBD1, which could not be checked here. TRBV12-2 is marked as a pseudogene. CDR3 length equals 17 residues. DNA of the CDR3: TGTGCAAGTCGCCCCTTCAGAACTCGACAGGGCCAAAACACCATATATTTT. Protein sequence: CASRPFRTRQGQNTIYF.

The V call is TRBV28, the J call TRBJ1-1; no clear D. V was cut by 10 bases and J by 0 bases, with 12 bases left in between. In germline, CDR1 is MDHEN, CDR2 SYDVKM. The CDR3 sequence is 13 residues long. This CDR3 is CAIEGTMNTEAFF. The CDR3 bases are TGTGCCATCGAGGGAACGATGAACACTGAAGCTTTCTTT.

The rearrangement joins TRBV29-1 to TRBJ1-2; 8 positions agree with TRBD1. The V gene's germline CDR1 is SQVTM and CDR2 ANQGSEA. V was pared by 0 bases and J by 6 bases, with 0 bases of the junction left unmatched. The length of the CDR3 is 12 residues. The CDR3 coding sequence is TGCAGCGTTGAAGACAGGGGGCATGGCTACACCTTC. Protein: CSVEDRGHGYTF. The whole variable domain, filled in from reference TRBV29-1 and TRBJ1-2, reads SAVISQKPSRDICQRGTSLTIQCQVDSQVTMMFWYRQQPGQSLTLIATANQGSEATYESGFVIDKFPISRPNLTFSTLTVSNMSPEDSSIYLCSVEDRGHGYTFGSGTRLTVV.

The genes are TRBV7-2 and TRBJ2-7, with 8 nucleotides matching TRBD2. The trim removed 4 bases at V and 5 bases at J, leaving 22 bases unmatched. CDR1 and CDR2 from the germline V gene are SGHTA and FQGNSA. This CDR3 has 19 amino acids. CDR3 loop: CASSSAGGRFSVERNEQYF. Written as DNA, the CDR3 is TGTGCCAGCAGCTCCGCGGGGGGCAGGTTCTCAGTGGAACGCAACGAGCAGTACTTC. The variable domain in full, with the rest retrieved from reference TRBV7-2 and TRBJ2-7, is GAGVSQSPSNKVTEKGKDVELRCDPISGHTALYWYRQSLGQGLEFLIYFQGNSAPDKSGLPSDRFSAERTGGSVSTLTIQRTQQEDSAVYLCASSSAGGRFSVERNEQYFGPGTRLTVT.